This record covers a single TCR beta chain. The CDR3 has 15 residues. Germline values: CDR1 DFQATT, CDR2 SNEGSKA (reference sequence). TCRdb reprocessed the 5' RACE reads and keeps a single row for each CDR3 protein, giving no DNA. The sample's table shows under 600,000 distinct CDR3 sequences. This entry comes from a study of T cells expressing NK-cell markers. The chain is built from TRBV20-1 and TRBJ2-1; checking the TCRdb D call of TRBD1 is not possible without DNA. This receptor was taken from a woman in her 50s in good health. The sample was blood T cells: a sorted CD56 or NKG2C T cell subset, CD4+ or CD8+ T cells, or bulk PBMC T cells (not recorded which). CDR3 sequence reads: CSASRATSLNNEQFF.